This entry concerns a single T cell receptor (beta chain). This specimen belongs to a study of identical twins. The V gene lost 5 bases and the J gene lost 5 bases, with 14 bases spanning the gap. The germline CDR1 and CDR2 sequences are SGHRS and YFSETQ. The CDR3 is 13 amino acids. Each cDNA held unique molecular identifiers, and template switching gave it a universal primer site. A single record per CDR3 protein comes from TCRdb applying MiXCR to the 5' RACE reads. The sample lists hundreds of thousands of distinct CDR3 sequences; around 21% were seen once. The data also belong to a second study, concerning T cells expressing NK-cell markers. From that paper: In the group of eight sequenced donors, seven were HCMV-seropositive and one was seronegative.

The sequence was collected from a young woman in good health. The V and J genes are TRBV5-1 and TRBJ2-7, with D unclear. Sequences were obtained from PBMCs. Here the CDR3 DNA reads TGCGCCAGCAGGGGAACAGAATTTAACGAGCAGTACTTC. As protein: CASRGTEFNEQYF.